This entry lists 14 T cell receptor beta chains sequenced from one sample in a study of T cell responses to AZD1222 COVID-19 vaccine. Using immunoSEQ multiplex PCR, the repertoire was profiled, and TCRdb retains in-frame clones only, with some absent. The sample contains tens of thousands of clones, around 80% of which appear only once. Sequenced material: peripheral blood, taken on day 0 of AZD1222 vaccination. These receptors all come from an adult in good health.

This chain links TRBV11-1 with TRBJ1-1, with 7 bases fitting TRBD1. The CDR3 sequence is 15 residues long. CDR1 and CDR2 (germline): SGHAT, FQDESV (reference sequence). With V trimmed by 5 bases and J by 4 bases, 10 bases remained unmatched. The CDR3 reads CASSQVGAGGTEAFF. CDR3 nucleotide sequence: TGTGCCAGCAGCCAAGTAGGTGCAGGGGGCACTGAAGCTTTCTTT.

This chain links TRBV6-5 with TRBJ1-5; 8 bases fit TRBD1. J lost 7 bases, V lost 6 bases, and 5 bases had no gene match. This CDR3 comprises 13 residues. From germline, CDR1 is MNHEY and CDR2 SVGAGI. This CDR3 is CASSGQGGQPQHF. CDR3 DNA: TGTGCCAGCAGCGGACAGGGCGGGCAGCCCCAGCATTTT.

The chain is built from TRBV6-5 and TRBJ1-1; no firm D call. The CDR3 covers 10 residues. CDR1 and CDR2 (germline): MNHEY, SVGAGI. The V and J ends lost 6 bases and 7 bases respectively, with 6 bases between them. Here the CDR3 DNA reads TGTGCCAGCAGCCGAATTGAAGCTTTCTTT. It specifies CASSRIEAFF.

This clone was found once. This chain links TRBV5-1 with TRBJ2-3, with D possibly TRBD2 on 5 matching bases. Trimming removed 4 bases from V and 0 bases from J, with 12 bases in between. Germline V gene sequence: CDR1 SGHRS, CDR2 YFSETQ. CDR3 length equals 15 residues. As DNA, the CDR3 is TGCGCCAGCAGCCTCCTCGGACTCAGCACAGATACGCAGTATTTT. Its protein product is CASSLLGLSTDTQYF.

The genes are TRBV29-1 and TRBJ1-2, with D unresolved. This CDR3 contains 13 residues. Looked up from germline, CDR1 is SQVTM and CDR2 is ANQGSEA. The V end lost 2 bases, the J end lost 7 bases, and 14 bases lay between the germline ends. As DNA, the CDR3 is TGCAGCGTTGAAAACCGGGCGAGGTTTGGCTACACCTTC. Residues: CSVENRARFGYTF.

The sample holds a few counts of this clone. Written as DNA, the CDR3 is TGTGCCAGCAGTTATACGAGCGGGGACTCTCCCTACGAGCAGTACTTC. As protein: CASSYTSGDSPYEQYF. The V and J genes are TRBV7-2 and TRBJ2-7; 7 bases map to TRBD2. The CDR3 sequence is 16 residues long. CDR1 and CDR2 from the germline V gene are SGHTA and FQGNSA. Germline trimming cut 6 bases from V and 2 bases from J; bases unmatched to any gene: 13.

Only a few counts were recorded for this clone. V usage is TRBV15 and J usage is TRBJ1-5; D is possibly TRBD1 (6 bases). This CDR3 contains 16 residues. Trimming took 2 bases from V and 3 from J, leaving 14 bases between them. The germline V gene has CDR1 LNHNV and CDR2 YYDKDF (reference sequence). The CDR3 nucleotides are TGTGCCACCAGCAGACCGGGACAAGTATACAATCAGCCCCAGCATTTT. Amino acids: CATSRPGQVYNQPQHF.

V gene TRBV11-2 combines with J gene TRBJ2-5; possible D gene TRBD1, 6 bases. CDR1 is SGHAT, CDR2 FQNNGV, per germline. CDR3 length equals 14 residues. With 5 bases removed from V and 4 bases from J, the gap between germline ends came to 14 bases. CDR3 bases: TGTGCCAGCAGCCGAGGGGGTACGGGAGAGACCCAGTACTTC. It is translated as CASSRGGTGETQYF.

The gene calls are TRBV7-2 and TRBJ2-5, with 7 bases fitting TRBD2. Germline V gives CDR1 SGHTA, CDR2 FQGNSA. This CDR3 spans 15 amino acids. V shed 6 bases, J shed 4 bases, and the junction held 11 bases outside the gene matches. The CDR3 bases are TGTGCCAGCAGTCTTAACGCGGGGGAGGGAGAGACCCAGTACTTC. This encodes CASSLNAGEGETQYF.

This sequence joins TRBV28 and TRBJ1-2; possibly TRBD1 for D (6 bases). The CDR3 runs 14 residues. With 5 bases removed from V and 8 bases from J, the gap between germline ends came to 18 bases. Germline CDR1 and CDR2: MDHEN and SYDVKM. The CDR3 sequence is CASSPPGQGWGYTF. The CDR3 bases are TGTGCCAGCAGTCCCCCTGGGCAGGGGTGGGGCTACACCTTC.

The chain couples TRBV20-1 to TRBJ2-7; weak D call: TRBD2 (5 bases). This CDR3 has 11 residues. Looked up from germline, CDR1 is DFQATT and CDR2 is SNEGSKA (reference sequence). V was cut by 6 bases and J by 5 bases, with 11 bases left in between. CDR3 loop: CSARRADEQYF. In DNA form, the CDR3 reads TGCAGTGCAAGGCGAGCGGACGAGCAGTACTTC.

In DNA, the CDR3 is TGTGCCAGCAGTTTGGGCGGACAGGGGGATCAGCCCCAGCATTTT. Residues: CASSLGGQGDQPQHF. The V call is TRBV28, the J call TRBJ1-5, with 10 bases identical to TRBD1. Germline V gene lookup returns CDR1 MDHEN and CDR2 SYDVKM. The V and J ends lost 3 bases and 5 bases, in that order; junction bases with no gene match: 4. This CDR3 has 15 amino acids.

This clone showed up just a few times. The rearrangement joins TRBV3-1 (or the pseudogene TRBV3-2) to TRBJ2-3; TRBD1 agrees at 7 bases. The CDR3 covers 14 residues. J gave up 4 bases and V 0 bases, and 1 base lay outside the gene matches. Germline V gene lookup returns CDR1 LGHDT and CDR2 YNNKEL (reference sequence). CDR3 DNA: TGTGCCAGCAGCCAAGAAGGGGGCGCAGATACGCAGTATTTT. Residues: CASSQEGGADTQYF.

This clone has a handful of counts. V gene TRBV7-6 combines with J gene TRBJ1-6; D remains ambiguous. The V end lost 1 base, the J end lost 4 bases, and 11 bases lay between the germline ends. The length of the CDR3 is 16 residues. CDR1 and CDR2 from the germline V gene are SGHVS and FNYEAQ. The CDR3 protein is CASSLGAATYNSPLHF. Written as DNA, the CDR3 is TGTGCCAGCAGCTTAGGGGCAGCGACTTATAATTCACCCCTCCACTTT.